This TCR beta chain originates from a study of blood T cell repertoires in COVID-19. Overall study context: COVID-19 samples from acute and convalescent phases originated in the United States, Italy and Spain.

The V gene lost 6 bases and the J gene lost 3 bases, with 17 bases spanning the gap. The CDR3 contains 15 residues. Per the germline V gene, CDR1 is MDHEN and CDR2 is SYDVKM. All recovered Cohort 3 donors got two negative PCRs, got clearance, or saw symptom resolution. Sequencing used immunoSEQ multiplex PCR; TCRdb keeps in-frame clones, though not all of them. The sample yields more than 200,000 clones, roughly 86% seen once. The TCR sequence derives from a woman in her fifties or sixties who had recovered from COVID-19. Sequencing was done on a sample of PBMCs or T cells enriched from blood (not recorded which). V is TRBV28 and J is TRBJ1-2; weak D call: TRBD1 (5 bases). The CDR3 region is CASSASFWGDYGYTF. In nucleotides, the CDR3 is TGTGCCAGCAGCGCCAGTTTTTGGGGCGACTATGGCTACACCTTC.